This record looks at one TCR beta chain sequence and its context. Original handling: Estimation of nucleated cell counts relied on the amplification of reference gene primers. Produced via immunoSEQ multiplex PCR; TCRdb's table is partial and in-frame only. V and J calls and clone size are given by that table; D and trimming were obtained from the DNA. The table shows over 50,000 clones, with roughly 88% occurring only once. The data stem from a study of blood T cell repertoires in COVID-19. Looking at the study overall: COVID-19 samples from acute and convalescent phases originated in the United States, Italy and Spain. PBMCs, B-cell-depleted T cells, or T cells provided the cDNA or gDNA that made up the material.

The sequencing sample was made of peripheral blood. The sequence came from a man of 80 years or more with acute or convalescent COVID-19.

CDR3 in amino acids: CASRGQGYGYTF. CDR3 sequence (DNA): TGTGCCAGCAGGGGACAGGGCTATGGCTACACCTTC. The V call is TRBV12-3 or TRBV12-4, the J call TRBJ1-2; 9 bases agree with TRBD1. This CDR3 has 12 amino acids. V trimming: 6 bases; J trimming: 4 bases; junction bases outside the gene matches: 0.